This entry is about one T cell receptor beta chain. This sample is part of a study of siplizumab effects on memory and regulatory T cells. This CDR3 comprises 15 residues. The ends were cut back, 2 bases at V and 2 bases at J, with 11 bases in the middle. Looked up from germline, CDR1 is MDHEN and CDR2 is SYDVKM. Some clones are missing from TCRdb's copy, which holds only in-frame ones; the method was immunoSEQ multiplex PCR. The sample yields 85,000 to 130,000 clones, 91% seen once. Material: CD4+ T cells sorted from blood. The J gene is TRBJ2-3, the V gene TRBV28, with D tentatively TRBD1 or TRBD2 (5 bases each). The sequence came from a human donor in good health. Some clones in this sample may be carry-over from other donors' samples. CDR3 in amino acids: CASSLGRDPTDTQYF. The CDR3 bases are TGTGCCAGCAGTTTAGGCCGGGACCCCACAGATACGCAGTATTTT.